Listed here is a single T cell receptor beta chain. The antigen it binds to is not known. Qualities for individual bases were not recorded, and no much larger clone is one base off. This sample is drawn from a study of identical twins (dated by TCRdb to 2015 to 2016). About the study as a whole: To test whether fetal clonotypes persist, the study used deep sequencing on TCR alpha and beta repertoires from monozygotic twins, unrelated adults of various ages, and cord blood. To rule out contamination, the twin experiments were replicated at different times with different library preparation protocols.

Receptor libraries were prepared by 5' RACE. Sequencing used an Illumina HiSeq 2000. Template switching introduced a universal primer binding site; the final cDNA contained a unique molecular identifier, enabling accurate counting of TCR cDNA molecules. Specific primers in the conserved constant-segment region were used to synthesize first-strand cDNA for the TCR alpha and beta chains. Each cDNA library was double barcoded, with a SMART-Mk sample barcode plus Illumina barcodes, to control for contamination. TruSeq adapter sequences, together with Illumina sample barcodes, were added in two successive PCR steps. Sequencing of the TCR alpha and beta cDNA libraries was done on the Illumina HiSeq platform using custom primers. Per the source publication's procedure: Raw reads were processed with MiGEC to extract unique molecular identifiers, and MiXCR was used to determine CDR3 positions. For each individual, recombination models were inferred using an EM algorithm with the repgenHMM and IGoR tools. Shared clonotypes were analyzed with the tcR package in R, and sharing was normalized by the product of cloneset sizes. To study raw recombination without the effects of thymic and clonal selection, out-of-frame nonproductive sequences were analyzed. The public reads were reanalyzed by TCRdb: fastp trimming at Q25, MiXCR alignment, in-frame beta chains only. Rows matching on CDR3 protein sequence are summarized as one entry with the most common DNA and genes. In this record, the V and J calls reflect TCRdb's handling and not the investigators' own analysis. Here the sample has just over 500,000 distinct CDR3 sequences; 22% occur a single time. Under 0.95% of the sample goes to the ten largest clones.

Results and caveats for the whole study, not just this receptor: Compared with coincidental sharing between unrelated individuals, out-of-frame TCR alpha sequences shared between twins showed an excess of sequences with low generation probability. In monozygotic twins, recombination models systematically underestimated out-of-frame TCR alpha sharing, but the models matched the sharing seen between unrelated individuals. Because the same donors could not be followed over many years, the conclusions relied on cross-sectional statistical analysis. The excess sharing between twins in beta out-of-frame sequences was weaker because fewer shared sequences reduced the signal-to-noise ratio. Abundant cord blood beta clonotypes carried fewer insertions; young adult naive repertoires showed a weaker similar trend, while memory repertoires showed none. Invariant T cells such as MAIT and iNKT could partly confound zero-insertion analyses, although diverse VJ usage argued against such confounding for most clonotypes.

From its cysteine to its phenylalanine, the CDR3 spans 13 amino acids. The only DNA kept is the CDR3, 39 bases in frame from the first base. Relative to germline, V is 4 bases shorter and J is 11 bases shorter, with 20 bases between their ends. Per the germline V gene, SQVTM is the CDR1 and ANQGSEA is the CDR2. Every donor in the study was a healthy Caucasian. Three pairs of female monozygotic twins, all aged roughly 18 to 30 years, made up the twin cohort. Positive isolation kits from Invitrogen were used to isolate the CD4+ and CD8+ T cell populations. The sample was also reused in another study, on T cells expressing NK-cell markers. The second study, in turn, reports: About eight donors provided sorted CD3+CD56+NKG2C+, CD3+CD56+NKG2C- and CD3+CD56-NKG2C+ T-cell subsets, whose TCR beta-chain repertoires were profiled. Among the eight sequenced donors, only one was HCMV-seronegative, while the other seven were HCMV-seropositive. To restrict sorting to alphabetaTCR-expressing T cells, an anti-gammadeltaTCR antibody was added in several experiments. For about 6 donors, the dominant CD3+CD56+NKG2C+ clonotypes were among the top 10 CD8+ clonotypes and accounted for 1.0-7.0% of CD8+ T cells. Those dominant clonotypes were again the most abundant among CD3+CD56-NKG2C+ cells in several donors, at about 25-60.1%. Whether the expanded NKG2C-expressing T cell clones were specific for HCMV antigens was left unclear. The eight sequenced donors were randomly selected healthy volunteers, three men and five women. To determine HCMV serostatus, a commercial ELISA kit was used to detect HCMV-specific IgG in serum. Reads were demultiplexed and grouped by UMI with MIGEC, and clonotypes were assembled and quantified with MiTCR. To exclude erroneous sequences, any TCR cDNA sequence not supported by at least two reads was discarded. The tcR package was used for downstream repertoire analysis, and clonotypes were matched across fractions by CDR3 nucleotide sequence plus V segment. VDJmatch was used to annotate antigen specificity against VDJdb, with one amino acid substitution allowed in CDR3.

Material for sequencing was CD4+ T cells sorted from blood. This sequence was found in a woman between 18 and 30 years old in good health. This chain joins TRBV29-1 to TRBJ1-1; TRBD1 is possibly the D segment (6 matching bases). The sequenced DNA is TGCAGCGTTGTTCTAACCGGACAGACGTTTGCTTTCTTT. Its translation is CSVVLTGQTFAFF.